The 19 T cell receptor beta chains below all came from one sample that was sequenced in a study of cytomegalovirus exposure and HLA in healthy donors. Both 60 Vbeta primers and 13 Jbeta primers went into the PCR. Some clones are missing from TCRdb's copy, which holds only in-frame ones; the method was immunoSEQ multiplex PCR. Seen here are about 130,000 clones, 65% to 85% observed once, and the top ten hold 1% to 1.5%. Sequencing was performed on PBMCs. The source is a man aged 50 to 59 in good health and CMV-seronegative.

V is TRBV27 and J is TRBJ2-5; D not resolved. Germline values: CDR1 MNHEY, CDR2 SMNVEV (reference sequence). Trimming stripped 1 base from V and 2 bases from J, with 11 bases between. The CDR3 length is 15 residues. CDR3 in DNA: TGTGCCAGCAGTTTATTTTTCGACAAACAAGAGACCCAGTACTTC. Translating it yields CASSLFFDKQETQYF.

CDR3 coding DNA: TGTGCCAGCAGTACTAGCGGTTACGCGGGGGTTACGCAGTATTTT. This codes for CASSTSGYAGVTQYF. V usage is TRBV14 and J usage is TRBJ2-3, with TRBD2 identical over 8 bases. After removal of 6 bases from V and 8 bases from J, the junction contained 13 bases not matched to a gene. CDR3 length equals 15 residues. CDR1 SGHDN and CDR2 FVKESK come from the germline V gene.

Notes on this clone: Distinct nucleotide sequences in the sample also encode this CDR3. Here the CDR3 DNA reads TGTGCCAGCAGGGGGGCAGAGACCCAGTACTTC. Its protein is CASRGAETQYF. The chain couples TRBV27 to TRBJ2-5; D may be TRBD1 (6 bases). This CDR3 is 11 amino acids long. Trimming pared 6 bases from V and 4 bases from J, leaving 6 bases between. Germline-derived CDR1 and CDR2 are MNHEY and SMNVEV (reference sequence).

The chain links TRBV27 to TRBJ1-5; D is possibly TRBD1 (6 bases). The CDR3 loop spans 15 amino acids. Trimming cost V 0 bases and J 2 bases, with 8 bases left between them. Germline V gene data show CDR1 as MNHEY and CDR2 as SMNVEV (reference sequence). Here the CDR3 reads CASSLSRTGNQPQHF. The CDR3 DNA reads TGTGCCAGCAGTTTATCCCGGACAGGCAATCAGCCCCAGCATTTT.

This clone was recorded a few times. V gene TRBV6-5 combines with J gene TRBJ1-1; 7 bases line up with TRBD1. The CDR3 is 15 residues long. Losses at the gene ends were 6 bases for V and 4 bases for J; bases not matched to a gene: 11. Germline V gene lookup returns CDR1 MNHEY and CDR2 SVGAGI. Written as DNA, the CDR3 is TGTGCCAGCAGGAGACCGGGACAGAGGTCCACTGAAGCTTTCTTT. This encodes CASRRPGQRSTEAFF.

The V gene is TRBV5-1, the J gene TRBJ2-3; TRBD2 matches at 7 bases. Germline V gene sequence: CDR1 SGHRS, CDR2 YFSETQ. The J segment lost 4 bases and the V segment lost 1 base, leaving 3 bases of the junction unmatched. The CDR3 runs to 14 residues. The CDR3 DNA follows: TGCGCCAGCAGCTTGTCCAGCGGGGCAGATACGCAGTATTTT. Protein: CASSLSSGADTQYF.

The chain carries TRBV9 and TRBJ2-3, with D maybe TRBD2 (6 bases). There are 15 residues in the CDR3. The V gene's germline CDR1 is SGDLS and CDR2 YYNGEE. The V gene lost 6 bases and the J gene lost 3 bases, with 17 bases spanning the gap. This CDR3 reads CASNRAGAGTDTQYF. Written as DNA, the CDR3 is TGTGCCAGCAACAGAGCGGGTGCGGGGACAGATACGCAGTATTTT.

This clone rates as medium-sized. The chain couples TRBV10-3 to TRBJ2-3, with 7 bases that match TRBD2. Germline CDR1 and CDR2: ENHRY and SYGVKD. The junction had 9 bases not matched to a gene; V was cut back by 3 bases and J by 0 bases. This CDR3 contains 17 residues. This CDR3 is CAISDEPAAGSTDTQYF. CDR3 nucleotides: TGTGCCATCAGTGATGAACCGGCAGCGGGAAGCACAGATACGCAGTATTTT.

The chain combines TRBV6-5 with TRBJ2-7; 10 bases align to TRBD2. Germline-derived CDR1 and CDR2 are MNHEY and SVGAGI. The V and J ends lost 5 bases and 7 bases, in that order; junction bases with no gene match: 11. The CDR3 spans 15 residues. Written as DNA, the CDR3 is TGTGCCAGCAGTAAACAGCGGGAGGGCCAGGGGGAGCAGTACTTC. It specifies CASSKQREGQGEQYF.

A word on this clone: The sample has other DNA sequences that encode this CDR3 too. The CDR3 loop reads CASRSTGEETQYF. The CDR3 DNA reads as TGTGCCAGCAGATCGACAGGGGAAGAGACCCAGTACTTC. The rearrangement uses TRBV2 and TRBJ2-5, with 8 bases lining up with TRBD1. Germline loops: CDR1 SNHLY, CDR2 FYNNEI. The CDR3 runs to 13 residues. V shed 6 bases and J 3 bases; nucleotides not matched to a gene: 3.

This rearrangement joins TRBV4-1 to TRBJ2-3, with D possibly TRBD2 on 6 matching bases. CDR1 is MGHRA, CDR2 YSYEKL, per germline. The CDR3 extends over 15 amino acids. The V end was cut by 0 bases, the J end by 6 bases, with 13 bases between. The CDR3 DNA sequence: TGCGCCAGCAGCCAAGATTCTGGTGCGGGGGATACGCAGTATTTT. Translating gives CASSQDSGAGDTQYF.

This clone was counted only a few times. DNA of the CDR3: TGTGCCAGCTTCCGGGATCCGGGGACTGAAGCTTTCTTT. This gives the protein CASFRDPGTEAFF. The V gene is TRBV5-4, the J gene TRBJ1-1; D remains ambiguous. The CDR3 sequence is 13 residues long. With 7 bases removed from V and 5 bases from J, the gap between germline ends came to 15 bases. Germline V lookup: CDR1 SGHNT, CDR2 YYREEE (reference sequence). The variable domain in full, completed from reference TRBV5-4 and TRBJ1-1, reads ETGVTQSPTHLIKTRGQQVTLRCSSQSGHNTVSWYQQALGQGPQFIFQYYREEENGRGNFPPRFSGLQFPNYSSELNVNALELDDSALYLCASFRDPGTEAFFGQGTRLTVV.

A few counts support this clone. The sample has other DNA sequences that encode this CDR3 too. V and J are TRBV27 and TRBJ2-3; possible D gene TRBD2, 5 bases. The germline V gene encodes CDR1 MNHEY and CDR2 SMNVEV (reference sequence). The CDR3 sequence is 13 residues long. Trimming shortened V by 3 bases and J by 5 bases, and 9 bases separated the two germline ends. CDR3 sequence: CASSFREGDTQYF. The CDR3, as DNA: TGTGCCAGCAGTTTTCGGGAAGGAGATACGCAGTATTTT.

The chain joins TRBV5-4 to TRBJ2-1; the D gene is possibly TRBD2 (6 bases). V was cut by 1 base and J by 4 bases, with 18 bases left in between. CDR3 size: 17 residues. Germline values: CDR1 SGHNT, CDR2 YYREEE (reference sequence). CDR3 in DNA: TGTGCCAGCAGCTTGTTGTCTAGCGTTAAAGGTTACAATGAGCAGTTCTTC. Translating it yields CASSLLSSVKGYNEQFF. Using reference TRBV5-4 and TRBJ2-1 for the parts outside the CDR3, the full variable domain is ETGVTQSPTHLIKTRGQQVTLRCSSQSGHNTVSWYQQALGQGPQFIFQYYREEENGRGNFPPRFSGLQFPNYSSELNVNALELDDSALYLCASSLLSSVKGYNEQFFGPGTRLTVL.

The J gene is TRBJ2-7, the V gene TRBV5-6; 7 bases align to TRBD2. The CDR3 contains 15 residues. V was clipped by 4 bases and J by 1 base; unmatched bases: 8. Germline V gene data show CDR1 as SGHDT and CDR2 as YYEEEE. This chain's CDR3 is CASSLLTSRSYEQYF. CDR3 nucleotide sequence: TGTGCCAGCAGCCTCCTGACTAGCAGATCCTACGAGCAGTACTTC. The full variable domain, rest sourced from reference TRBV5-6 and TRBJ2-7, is DAGVTQSPTHLIKTRGQQVTLRCSPKSGHDTVSWYQQALGQGPQFIFQYYEEEERQRGNFPDRFSGHQFPNYSSELNVNALLLGDSALYLCASSLLTSRSYEQYFGPGTRLTVT.

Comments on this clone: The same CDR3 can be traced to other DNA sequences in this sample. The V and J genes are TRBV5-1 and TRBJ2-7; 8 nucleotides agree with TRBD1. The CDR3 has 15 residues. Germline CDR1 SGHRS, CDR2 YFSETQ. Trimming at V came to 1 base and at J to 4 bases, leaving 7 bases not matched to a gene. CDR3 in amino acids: CASSLYDRGQYEQYF. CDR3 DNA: TGCGCCAGCAGCTTGTATGACAGGGGTCAGTACGAGCAGTACTTC.

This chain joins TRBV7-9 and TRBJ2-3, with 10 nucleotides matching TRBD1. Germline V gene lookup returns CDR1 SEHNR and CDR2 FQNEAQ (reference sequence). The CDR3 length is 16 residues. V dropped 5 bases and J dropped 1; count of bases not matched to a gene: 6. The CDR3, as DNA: TGTGCCAGCAGCAAGACAGGGGGCATTGGCACAGATACGCAGTATTTT. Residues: CASSKTGGIGTDTQYF.

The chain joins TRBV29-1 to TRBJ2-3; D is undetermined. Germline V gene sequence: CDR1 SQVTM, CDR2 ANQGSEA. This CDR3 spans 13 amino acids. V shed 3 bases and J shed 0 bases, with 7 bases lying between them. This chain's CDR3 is CSVDAKSTDTQYF. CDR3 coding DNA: TGCAGCGTTGATGCGAAAAGCACAGATACGCAGTATTTT.

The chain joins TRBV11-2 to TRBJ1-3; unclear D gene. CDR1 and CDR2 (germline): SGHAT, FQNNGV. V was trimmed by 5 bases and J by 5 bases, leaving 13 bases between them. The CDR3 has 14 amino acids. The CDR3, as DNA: TGTGCCAGCAGCCCCCTTTCGGGGAGAAACACCATATATTTT. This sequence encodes CASSPLSGRNTIYF.